This entry lists 16 T cell receptor beta chains sequenced from one sample in a study of post-analysis software for immune sequencing data. Their antigens are not known. Study-wide points: TRBV5-6, TRBV5-1 and TRBV20-1 were among four or five TRBV segments more frequent in patients than controls.

Sequencing libraries made from TCR beta cDNA carried unique molecular identifiers. TCRdb independently ran MiXCR on the PCR reads; one entry per CDR3 protein. This sample carries 600,000 to 700,000 distinct CDR3 sequences, 59% of them seen once, and the ten largest clones take roughly 10%. Sequencing was done on a sample of blood. The receptor source for this set is a girl aged 2 to 9 with multiple sclerosis.

This chain connects TRBV2 to TRBJ1-5; D may be TRBD1 (5 bases). From germline, CDR1 is SNHLY and CDR2 FYNNEI. V lost 4 bases, J lost 6 bases, and 13 bases lay in between. This CDR3 contains 14 residues. The CDR3, as DNA: TGTGCCAGCAGTGTAGGGCTGAGGGGTCAGCCCCAGCATTTT. This codes for CASSVGLRGQPQHF.

The J gene is TRBJ2-3, the V gene TRBV29-1, with TRBD1 as a possible D gene (5 bases). The V end lost 4 bases, the J end lost 5 bases, and 16 bases lay between the germline ends. In germline, CDR1 is SQVTM, CDR2 ANQGSEA. The CDR3 spans 14 residues. CDR3 region: CSVAQGPPGDTQYF. CDR3 bases: TGCAGCGTTGCTCAGGGCCCGCCGGGAGATACGCAGTATTTT.

This clonotype was counted a few times. The chain is built from TRBV5-1 and TRBJ2-1; TRBD1 might be the D (6 bases). V was cut by 0 bases and J by 5 bases, with 6 bases left in between. In germline, CDR1 is SGHRS, CDR2 YFSETQ. The CDR3 has 13 amino acids. The CDR3 coding sequence is TGCGCCAGCAGCTTGGAGGGGGACAATGAGCAGTTCTTC. It yields the protein CASSLEGDNEQFF.

The chain links TRBV19 to TRBJ2-6, with D hard to call. Trimming shortened V by 4 bases and J by 0 bases, and 7 bases separated the two germline ends. The CDR3 extends over 15 amino acids. CDR1 and CDR2 from the germline V gene are LNHDA and SQIVND (reference sequence). The DNA for the CDR3 is TGTGCCAGTAGTACGCAGCACTCTGGGGCCAACGTCCTGACTTTC. Its protein is CASSTQHSGANVLTF.

V is TRBV4-3 and J is TRBJ2-4; 8 bases map to TRBD2. The J call may be faulty, since TRBJ2-5 better matches the DNA end. CDR3 length: 15 amino acids. Germline values: CDR1 LGHNA, CDR2 YSLEER. CDR3 protein: CASSPLRRGGETQYF. The CDR3 DNA sequence: TGCGCCAGCAGCCCACTAAGACGGGGGGGTGAGACCCAGTACTTC.

The chain links TRBV10-3 to TRBJ2-4; 8 nucleotides align to TRBD2. The J call may be in error: the DNA end matches TRBJ2-7 better. Germline assignment: CDR1 ENHRY and CDR2 SYGVKD. The CDR3 runs 15 residues. The CDR3 DNA is TGTGCCATCAGTGGAAAGAAAAGCGGGAGCTACGAGCAGTACTTC. Translated, it gives CAISGKKSGSYEQYF.

This clonotype was seen more than once but under ten times. The rearrangement joins TRBV29-1 to TRBJ1-2, with 7 bases aligning to TRBD1. The CDR3 totals 12 residues. V gave up 6 bases and J gave up 2 bases; unmatched junction bases: 3. CDR1 is SQVTM, CDR2 ANQGSEA, per germline. The CDR3 DNA reads as TGCAGCGTCTTGGACAGGAACTATGGCTACACCTTC. Translating it yields CSVLDRNYGYTF.

V usage is TRBV5-1 and J usage is TRBJ2-7; 10 positions match TRBD2. CDR1 SGHRS and CDR2 YFSETQ come from the germline V gene. CDR3 length equals 17 residues. The ends lost 2 bases at V and 0 bases at J; junction bases unmatched: 8. The CDR3 DNA reads TGCGCCAGCAGCTTAGGACTAGCGGCAGTTAGCTCCTACGAGCAGTACTTC. Amino acids: CASSLGLAAVSSYEQYF.

V is TRBV4-2 and J is TRBJ2-1; 9 bases are shared with TRBD2. CDR1 and CDR2 (germline): LGHNA, YNFKEQ. The CDR3 has 18 residues. V shed 2 bases, J shed 4 bases, and the junction held 12 bases outside the gene matches. CDR3 DNA: TGTGCCAGCAGCCAATATAGTTTAGCGGGGGATCAGTACAATGAGCAGTTCTTC. It yields the protein CASSQYSLAGDQYNEQFF.

The chain is built from TRBV15 and TRBJ2-1; the match to TRBD1 covers 9 bases. Germline assignment: CDR1 LNHNV and CDR2 YYDKDF (reference sequence). The CDR3 is 16 amino acids. Trimming removed 2 bases from V and 8 bases from J; junction bases left unmatched: 10. The CDR3 DNA sequence: TGTGCCACCAGCAGATCCACAGGGGGCAAGTGCGATGAGCAGTTCTTC. It specifies CATSRSTGGKCDEQFF.

This sequence joins TRBV6-2 or TRBV6-3 and TRBJ1-5, with D hard to call. The germline V gene has CDR1 MNHEY and CDR2 SVGEGT. V lost 2 bases, J lost 0 bases, and 8 bases lay in between. The CDR3 contains 15 residues. The CDR3 DNA follows: TGTGCCAGCAGTTACGGCGGATATAGCAATCAGCCCCAGCATTTT. The encoded protein is CASSYGGYSNQPQHF.

The chain carries TRBV2 and TRBJ1-2; D not resolved. Deletions cut 1 base from V and 4 bases from J, with 10 bases between. The CDR3 is made up of 14 amino acids. Germline V CDR1 and CDR2: SNHLY, FYNNEI. The CDR3 DNA is TGTGCCAGCAGTGAAGTACACGGCTCCTATGGCTACACCTTC. Amino acids: CASSEVHGSYGYTF.

Only one count was recorded for this clonotype. The J gene is TRBJ2-1, the V gene TRBV5-1, with D perhaps TRBD1 (6 bases). This CDR3 comprises 14 residues. Germline V CDR1 and CDR2: SGHRS, YFSETQ. V dropped 4 bases and J dropped 5 bases, with 13 bases sitting between them. The CDR3 reads CASSPKTGHNEQFF. CDR3 coding DNA: TGCGCCAGCAGCCCCAAGACAGGTCACAATGAGCAGTTCTTC.

The V and J genes are TRBV24-1 and TRBJ2-5; 9 nucleotides line up with TRBD1. Germline trimming cut 3 bases from V and 6 bases from J; bases unmatched to any gene: 7. The CDR3 is made up of 15 amino acids. Germline-derived CDR1 and CDR2 are KGHDR and SFDVKD. In DNA form, the CDR3 reads TGTGCCACCAGTGATCCTACAGGGGGCGTGAAGACCCAGTACTTC. This sequence encodes CATSDPTGGVKTQYF.

The chain couples TRBV4-1 to TRBJ2-1, with 7 bases fitting TRBD2. CDR3 length: 13 residues. Germline V gives CDR1 MGHRA, CDR2 YSYEKL. V was pared by 4 bases and J by 9 bases, with 6 bases of the junction left unmatched. CDR3 region: CASSLGLVSEQFF. In DNA, the CDR3 is TGCGCCAGCAGCCTAGGACTAGTTAGTGAGCAGTTCTTC.

This chain connects TRBV5-1 to TRBJ2-3; the D is unclear. This CDR3 comprises 16 residues. Trimming pared 0 bases from V and 0 bases from J, leaving 11 bases between. Germline assignment: CDR1 SGHRS and CDR2 YFSETQ. This chain's CDR3 is CASSLDTSSSTDTQYF. The CDR3, as DNA: TGCGCCAGCAGCTTGGACACATCTTCTAGCACAGATACGCAGTATTTT.